The 5 T cell receptor beta chains below were found in one sample sequenced in a study of T cells after yellow fever vaccination (dated by TCRdb to about 2019). Libraries were prepared through 5' RACE. For sequencing, an Illumina NovaSeq 6000 was employed. Clones were called with MiXCR by TCRdb after fastp trimmed the public reads at Q25, and only in-frame beta chains were retained. Each entry merges the rows of one CDR3 protein and shows their most common DNA and genes. In this sample the table shows approximately 93,000 distinct CDR3 sequences, 5.8% of which occur a single time. About two fifths of the sample rests with the top ten. Explained via the paper, the treatment or condition label denotes: live attenuated yellow fever vaccine strain. Here the sequenced sample was CD8+ T cells sorted from PBMCs, taken 10 days after the yellow fever booster vaccination. These TCRs come from a man between 18 and 35 years old who received the YFV17D yellow fever vaccine.

The chain carries TRBV5-1 and TRBJ2-6, with unresolved D. The CDR3 extends over 19 amino acids. The V gene's germline CDR1 is SGHRS and CDR2 YFSETQ. The V gene lost 2 bases and the J gene lost 0 bases, with 18 bases spanning the gap. In nucleotides, the CDR3 is TGCGCCAGCAGCTTTACTGGGGTCGACCTAAGCTCTGGGGCCAACGTCCTGACTTTC. The encoded protein is CASSFTGVDLSSGANVLTF.

This clonotype was observed a handful of times. The rearrangement links TRBV27 to TRBJ1-5; a possible D gene is TRBD1 (6 bases). V was shortened by 5 bases and J by 1 base, with 15 bases between the two germline ends. Germline CDR1 is MNHEY and CDR2 is SMNVEV (reference sequence). The CDR3 totals 16 residues. CDR3 sequence reads: CASSPLPGVSNQPQHF. In nucleotides, the CDR3 is TGTGCCAGCAGTCCCCTCCCAGGGGTGAGCAATCAGCCCCAGCATTTT.

CDR3 region: CASSRGGRAKNIQYF. CDR3 DNA sequence: TGTGCCAGCAGCCGCGGGGGGCGAGCCAAAAACATTCAGTACTTC. The genes are TRBV5-6 and TRBJ2-4, with 8 bases fitting TRBD2. Losses at the gene ends were 4 bases for V and 0 bases for J; bases not matched to a gene: 3. Germline assignment: CDR1 SGHDT and CDR2 YYEEEE. The length of the CDR3 is 15 residues. Using reference TRBV5-6 and TRBJ2-4 for the parts outside the CDR3, the full variable domain is DAGVTQSPTHLIKTRGQQVTLRCSPKSGHDTVSWYQQALGQGPQFIFQYYEEEERQRGNFPDRFSGHQFPNYSSELNVNALLLGDSALYLCASSRGGRAKNIQYFGAGTRLSVL.

This clonotype has ten or more counts. The CDR3 reads CASSQSVEQYF. In DNA, the CDR3 is TGTGCCAGCAGCCAGTCTGTCGAGCAGTACTTC. V gene TRBV7-9 combines with J gene TRBJ2-7; no reliable D call. The germline V gene encodes CDR1 SEHNR and CDR2 FQNEAQ (reference sequence). V was clipped by 5 bases and J by 6 bases, with 8 bases between them. The CDR3 loop spans 11 amino acids.

This clonotype appeared a few times. V gene TRBV7-6 combines with J gene TRBJ2-3, with D perhaps matching TRBD2 (5 bases). V was pared by 3 bases and J by 5 bases, with 12 bases between. This CDR3 region has 14 residues. Germline CDR1 is SGHVS and CDR2 is FNYEAQ. The CDR3 DNA sequence: TGTGCCAGCAGCTTCATAAGAGAGGGAGATACGCAGTATTTT. Translation: CASSFIREGDTQYF.